Listed below are T cell receptor beta chains from one sample, sequenced in a study of T cell changes during pregnancy in multiple sclerosis. Only in-frame clones appear in the TCRdb table, and some are missing; sequencing was by immunoSEQ multiplex PCR. Counted here are approximately 110,000 clones, 80% to 95% occurring once; the ten biggest clones make up 3% to 3.5%. This sample comprised peripheral blood, obtained after pregnancy. The receptor set was obtained from a female donor with multiple sclerosis, enrolled in a pregnancy study. The CDR3 runs from the conserved cysteine through the conserved F or W. A D gene is named only where the DNA matches it firmly. The size entry is marked missing in some rows and otherwise reads once, few, many or a size class.

v_call,clone_size,d_call,j_call,cdr3_nt,cdr3_aa
TRBV15,-,TRBD1,TRBJ1-2,TGTGCCACCAGCATGATTACAGGGGTAGGCGGCTACACCTTC,CATSMITGVGGYTF
TRBV19,once,-,TRBJ1-4,TGTGCCAGTAGTATAGTTTTAGGAGGCGAAAAACTGTTTTTT,CASSIVLGGEKLFF
TRBV7-9,-,-,TRBJ1-2,TGTGCCAGCCTACTCGATAACTATGGCTACACCTTC,CASLLDNYGYTF
TRBV27,-,-,TRBJ2-1,TGTGCCAGCAGTTTACTTGGTAGCCTCGATGAGCAGTTCTTC,CASSLLGSLDEQFF
TRBV7-3,-,TRBD1,TRBJ1-3,TGTGCCAGCAGCTTAAACAGGGGGAGCACCATATATTTT,CASSLNRGSTIYF
TRBV6-5,-,TRBD1,TRBJ2-5,TGTGCCAGCAGTTCCCCTGGACAGGGTCAAGGGGAGACCCAGTACTTC,CASSSPGQGQGETQYF
TRBV18,-,-,TRBJ2-5,TGTGCCAGCTCACCACTTCCAGCGAGGGCAGATCAGACCCAGTACTTC,CASSPLPARADQTQYF
TRBV7-9,-,-,TRBJ2-1,TGTGCCAGCAGCTTAGTAGAATACAATGAGCAGTTCTTC,CASSLVEYNEQFF
TRBV19,-,-,TRBJ1-1,TGTGCCAGTAGTATAGGCCCTACCCCACGGAGGAACACTGAAGCTTTCTTT,CASSIGPTPRRNTEAFF
TRBV19,-,-,TRBJ1-5,TGTGCCAGTAGTATCCAGGATTATAGCAATCAGCCCCAGCATTTT,CASSIQDYSNQPQHF
TRBV7-3,once,-,TRBJ2-3,TGTGCCAGCAGCTTCGGGGTAGCGGACACAGATACGCAGTATTTT,CASSFGVADTDTQYF
TRBV19,few,-,TRBJ1-1,TGTGCCAGTAGTAGGGCCAGTCAGGGGGAAGCTTTCTTT,CASSRASQGEAFF
TRBV30,-,-,TRBJ2-7,TGTGCCTGGACGCGCGGGCGACAGGTCCCTTGGGAGCAGTACTTC,CAWTRGRQVPWEQYF
TRBV18,-,TRBD1,TRBJ1-1,TGTGCCAGCTCAAAGGACAGGAGGGTCACTGAAGCTTTCTTT,CASSKDRRVTEAFF
TRBV7-8,once,-,TRBJ1-3,TGTGCCAGCAGCTTTTCTACTGTTGATTTT,CASSFSTVDF
TRBV7-3,-,TRBD2,TRBJ2-1,TGTGCCAGCAGCTTAAGGGGTTCGGGACTAGTCTACAATGAGCAGTTCTTC,CASSLRGSGLVYNEQFF
TRBV4-2,-,-,TRBJ1-3,TGTGCCAGCAGCCAAGACCACGGGACACGGACCTATACCTCTGGAAACACCATATATTTT,CASSQDHGTRTYTSGNTIYF
TRBV18,-,TRBD2,TRBJ2-2,TGTGCCAGCTCACAGCAGCGGGGGCTTACCGGGGAGCTGTTTTTT,CASSQQRGLTGELFF
TRBV7-3,-,-,TRBJ1-6,TGTGCCAGCAGCTTAGAGACAGCAAATTCACCCCTCCACTTT,CASSLETANSPLHF
TRBV7-9,-,-,TRBJ2-1,TGTGCCAGCAGCTTAATTTCGGGGAGGTCAAATGAGCAGTTCTTC,CASSLISGRSNEQFF
TRBV5-1,-,TRBD1,TRBJ2-1,TGCGCCAGCAGCCCCTCTGGGGGACAGGGCTACAATGAGCAGTTCTTC,CASSPSGGQGYNEQFF
TRBV5-1,-,-,TRBJ2-5,TGCGCCAGCAGCGGGGGGTGGGGGGTGTACCAAGAGACCCAGTACTTC,CASSGGWGVYQETQYF
TRBV10-3,once,TRBD1,TRBJ2-1,TGTGCCATCAGTGGGGACAGGGAAGGCGATGAGCAGTTCTTC,CAISGDREGDEQFF
TRBV7-2,-,TRBD1,TRBJ2-3,TGTGCCAGCAGCTTAGGCCAGGGGGCAGATACGCAGTATTTT,CASSLGQGADTQYF
TRBV6-1,-,-,TRBJ1-1,TGTGCCAGCAGTGGGTCTCGGGTAGACACTGAAGCTTTCTTT,CASSGSRVDTEAFF
TRBV5-6,-,-,TRBJ1-5,TGTGCCAGCAGCTTGGCAGGGGTCAGCAATCAGCCCCAGCATTTT,CASSLAGVSNQPQHF
TRBV19,-,-,TRBJ1-3,TGTGCCAGTACAACGACAGCCGCTCCTGGAAACACCATATATTTT,CASTTTAAPGNTIYF
TRBV29-1,-,TRBD1,TRBJ1-1,TGCAGCGTTGTAATCCTACAGGGGGGGACTGAAGCTTTCTTT,CSVVILQGGTEAFF
TRBV4-2,once,-,TRBJ2-3,TGTGCCAGCAGCCACCCCCCTCCTGGGAGGCGCACAGATACGCAGTATTTT,CASSHPPPGRRTDTQYF
TRBV29-1,-,TRBD2,TRBJ2-7,TGCAGCGTTGAAACGGGACTAGGTTTAGACGAGCAGTACTTC,CSVETGLGLDEQYF
TRBV15,-,-,TRBJ2-6,TGTGCCACCAGCAGAGCCCAGGGCTCTGGGGCCAACGTCCTGACTTTC,CATSRAQGSGANVLTF
TRBV4-2,-,-,TRBJ2-1,TGTGCCAGCAGCCAAGAGTGGCAGGCCTTCAATGAGCAGTTCTTC,CASSQEWQAFNEQFF
TRBV27,-,-,TRBJ1-5,TGTGCCAGCAGGGGACTTAGCCTGGGGAATCAGCCCCAGCATTTT,CASRGLSLGNQPQHF
TRBV13,-,TRBD1,TRBJ2-5,TGTGCCAGCAGCTCGATGGGGACAGGGGGCGAAGAGACCCAGTACTTC,CASSSMGTGGEETQYF
TRBV4-1,-,TRBD1,TRBJ1-5,TGCGCCGGACAGGGGGGGGTAGGGGCCAATCAGCCCCAGCATTTT,CAGQGGVGANQPQHF
TRBV19,few,TRBD1,TRBJ1-1,TGTGCCAGTAGTATAGACTACTTAGACAGGGAGACTGAAGCTTTCTTT,CASSIDYLDRETEAFF
TRBV29-1,-,TRBD1,TRBJ2-7,TGCAGCGGGTGGACAGGGATTGGCCTACCCGGCGAGCAGTACTTC,CSGWTGIGLPGEQYF
TRBV6-5,once,-,TRBJ1-1,TGTGCCAGCATCTCGATGAGTACTGAAGCTTTCTTT,CASISMSTEAFF
TRBV9,once,TRBD1,TRBJ1-6,TGTGCCAGCAGCGAAAGGGACAGGGGGAATTCACCCCTCCACTTT,CASSERDRGNSPLHF
TRBV7-7,-,TRBD1,TRBJ2-7,TGTGCTAGCAGCTTTGGACAGGGGGGGGTCTACGAGCAGTACTTC,CASSFGQGGVYEQYF
TRBV19,-,-,TRBJ1-5,TGTGCCAGTAATGTCGGGACACCCAGCAATCAGCCCCAGCATTTT,CASNVGTPSNQPQHF
TRBV27,-,-,TRBJ2-3,TGTGCCAGCAGTTCTCGACAGAGCACAGATACGCAGTATTTT,CASSSRQSTDTQYF
TRBV2,-,TRBD1,TRBJ1-5,TGTGCCAGCAGACATCCCGGGACAGGGTCGGCGGCGGATAGCAATCAGCCCCAGCATTTT,CASRHPGTGSAADSNQPQHF
TRBV7-6,-,-,TRBJ2-3,TGTGCCAGCACCAGCTTTGGGGGGGCGTCGGTGGATACGCAGTATTTT,CASTSFGGASVDTQYF
TRBV21-1,-,-,TRBJ2-6,TGTGCCAGCAGCGCCCAGACAGCCTCTGGGGCCAACGTCCTGACTTTC,CASSAQTASGANVLTF
TRBV2,-,TRBD2,TRBJ2-7,TGTGCCAGCAGTGAAGTTACTAGCGGGGGGTGGTACGAGCAGTACTTC,CASSEVTSGGWYEQYF
TRBV7-6,once,-,TRBJ1-5,TGTGCCAGCAGCTCCCGGGGGGGGAATCAGCCCCAGCATTTT,CASSSRGGNQPQHF
TRBV29-1,once,-,TRBJ1-2,TGCAGCGTTGAGGTGGGGGGGACCGGTGGCTACACCTTC,CSVEVGGTGGYTF
TRBV6-6,-,TRBD1,TRBJ1-1,TGTGCCAGCAGTTACACAGGGGTACACACTGAAGCTTTCTTT,CASSYTGVHTEAFF
TRBV4-1,-,TRBD2,TRBJ2-3,TGCGCCAGCAGCCAAGACCCTAGCGGGGGGAACACAGATACGCAGTATTTT,CASSQDPSGGNTDTQYF
TRBV6-1,-,TRBD1,TRBJ2-7,TGTGCCAGCAGTGAACCGGGACAGGGAAAATGGAAGCAGTACTTC,CASSEPGQGKWKQYF
TRBV27,-,TRBD1,TRBJ2-3,TGTGCCAGCAGTCCGGGACAGACCACAGATACGCAGTATTTT,CASSPGQTTDTQYF